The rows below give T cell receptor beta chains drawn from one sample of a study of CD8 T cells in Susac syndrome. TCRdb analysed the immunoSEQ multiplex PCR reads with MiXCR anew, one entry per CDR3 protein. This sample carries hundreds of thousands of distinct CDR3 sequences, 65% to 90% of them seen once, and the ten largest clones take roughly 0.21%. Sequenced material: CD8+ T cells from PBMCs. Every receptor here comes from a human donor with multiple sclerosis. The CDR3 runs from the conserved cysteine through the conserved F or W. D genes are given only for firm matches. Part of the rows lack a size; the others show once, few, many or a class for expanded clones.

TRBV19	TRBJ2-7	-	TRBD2	TGTGCCAGTAGTCTCTCTAGCGGGAGGGTCTACGAGCAGTACTTC	CASSLSSGRVYEQYF
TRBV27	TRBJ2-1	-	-	TGTGCCAGCAGTCTGGACCCAGCCGATGAGCAGTTCTTC	CASSLDPADEQFF
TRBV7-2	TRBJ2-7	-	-	TGTGCCAGCAGCCTTCTTTGGGGCACGGGCTACGAGCAGTACTTC	CASSLLWGTGYEQYF
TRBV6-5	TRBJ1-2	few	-	TGTGCCAGCAGTTCCACGGGCTTCGGGACGTTGGAGGGCTACACCTTC	CASSSTGFGTLEGYTF
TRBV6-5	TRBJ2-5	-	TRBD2	TGTGCCAGCAGTCACCTGACTAGCGGCCAAGAGACCCAGTACTTC	CASSHLTSGQETQYF
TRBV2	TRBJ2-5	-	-	TGTGCCAGCTTCGGGGAGAGAGTTCCGTGGGAAAAGACCCAGTACTTC	CASFGERVPWEKTQYF
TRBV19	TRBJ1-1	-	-	TGTGCCAGCACGAGAGATACCGGGCCTGAAGCTTTCTTT	CASTRDTGPEAFF
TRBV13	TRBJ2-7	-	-	TGTGCCAGCAGCTTACGCCAGCCACTAGGCTACGAGCAGTACTTC	CASSLRQPLGYEQYF
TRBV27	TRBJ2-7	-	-	TGTGCCAGCAGTCCAGGAGTTAGGGTCTTAGGCGACGAGCAGTACTTC	CASSPGVRVLGDEQYF
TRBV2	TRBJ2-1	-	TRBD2	TGTGCCAGCCGAAGCGGGAGGGGTCCCTACAATGAGCAGTTCTTC	CASRSGRGPYNEQFF
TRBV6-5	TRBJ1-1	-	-	TGTGCCAGCAGTTACTCACAGGGAATTCTTGGTAACACTGAAGCTTTCTTT	CASSYSQGILGNTEAFF
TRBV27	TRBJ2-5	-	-	TGTGCCAGCAGCCCCACCGCGGGGGAGACCCAGTACTTC	CASSPTAGETQYF
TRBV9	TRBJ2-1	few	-	TGTGCCAGCTCCGTGGGTGGCTCCTACAATGAGCAGTTCTTC	CASSVGGSYNEQFF
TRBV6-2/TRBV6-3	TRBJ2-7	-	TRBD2	TGTGCCAGCGGCCGGGACTACGGCTCCGGCGAGCAGTACTTC	CASGRDYGSGEQYF
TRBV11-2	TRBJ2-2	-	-	TGTGCCAGCAGCTTAGGAACTGTTTACAGTACCCACACCGGGGAGCTGTTTTTT	CASSLGTVYSTHTGELFF
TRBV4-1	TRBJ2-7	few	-	TGCGCCAGCAGCCAATCGGAGGGGTCCTACGAGCAGTACTTC	CASSQSEGSYEQYF
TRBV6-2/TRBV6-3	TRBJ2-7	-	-	TGTGCCAGCAGTTACGTTAGGAACGAGCAGTACTTC	CASSYVRNEQYF